The rows below give T cell receptor beta chains drawn from one sample of a study of blood T cells in healthy people across ages. TCRdb re-analysed the 5' RACE reads in MiXCR, keeping a single row per CDR3 protein. This sample has around 1,900,000 distinct CDR3 sequences; approximately 40% occur once, and the top ten carry 23%. Input material: blood. The source of these receptors is a human donor in good health. Each CDR3 is given with its conserved first and last residue. The D gene is left open where the match is weak. The size of a clone is reported for some rows only, either as once, few or many, or as a class for expanded clones.

TRBJ1-1	few	NA	TRBV6-6	CASSPRDAGEDEAFF	TGTGCCAGCAGTCCCCGTGACGCAGGGGAAGATGAAGCTTTCTTT
TRBJ1-4	once	NA	TRBV20-1	CSAREWRTTNEKLFF	TGCAGTGCTAGAGAATGGAGGACAACTAATGAAAAACTGTTTTTT
TRBJ2-3	NA	TRBD2	TRBV7-9	CASSLAGLAGGVTDTQYF	TGTGCCAGCAGCTTAGCTGGTCTAGCGGGGGGAGTCACAGATACGCAGTATTTT
TRBJ1-6	NA	TRBD1	TRBV10-3	CAIKTGANSPLHF	TGTGCCATCAAGACAGGGGCTAATTCACCCCTCCACTTT
TRBJ2-7	NA	NA	TRBV7-9	CSSSLTKEGSYEQYF	TGTTCCAGCAGCTTGACTAAGGAGGGTTCCTACGAGCAGTACTTC
TRBJ2-7	NA	TRBD1	TRBV4-3	CASSQEDRVGGEQYF	TGCGCCAGCAGCCAAGAGGACAGGGTTGGCGGCGAGCAGTACTTC
TRBJ2-7	many	NA	TRBV20-1	CSAEAWTESYEQYF	TGCAGTGCGGAAGCCTGGACGGAGTCCTACGAGCAGTACTTC
TRBJ2-2	NA	NA	TRBV4-3	CASSPYRETGELFF	TGCGCCAGCAGCCCCTACAGGGAGACCGGGGAGCTGTTTTTT
TRBJ2-7	few	NA	TRBV2	CASSGYRESEQYF	TGTGCCAGCAGTGGGTACAGGGAATCCGAGCAGTACTTC
TRBJ2-1	NA	NA	TRBV20-1	CSIPGRRSYNEQFF	TGCAGTATCCCCGGGAGACGTTCCTACAATGAGCAGTTCTTC
TRBJ1-1	once	NA	TRBV27	CATFPGYGTEAFF	TGTGCCACTTTCCCAGGGTATGGCACTGAAGCTTTCTTT
TRBJ1-5	NA	TRBD1	TRBV28	CASQGQGENQPQHF	TGTGCCAGCCAGGGACAGGGAGAAAATCAGCCCCAGCATTTT
TRBJ2-5	NA	TRBD2	TRBV7-9	CASSFGTRWQETLYF	TGTGCCAGCAGCTTTGGGACTAGATGGCAAGAGACCCTGTACTTC
TRBJ2-1	few	NA	TRBV7-9	CASSPEQFF	TGTGCCAGCAGCCCCGAGCAGTTCTTC
TRBJ2-7	few	NA	TRBV20-1	CSARDIGSEQYF	TGCAGTGCTAGAGATATCGGTTCCGAGCAGTACTTC
TRBJ2-4	NA	NA	TRBV12-3/TRBV12-4	CASTPLGTKNIQYF	TGTGCCAGCACCCCACTAGGAACCAAAAACATTCAGTACTTC
TRBJ2-7	many	NA	TRBV7-2	CASSPRTAYEQYF	TGTGCCAGCAGCCCTCGGACAGCCTACGAGCAGTACTTC
TRBJ2-1	NA	NA	TRBV2	CASSAGTATYNEQFF	TGTGCCAGCAGTGCCGGGACCGCCACCTACAATGAGCAGTTCTTC
TRBJ2-1	NA	NA	TRBV12-3/TRBV12-4	CASSNNWDEQFF	TGTGCCAGCAGTAATAACTGGGATGAGCAGTTCTTC
TRBJ1-1	NA	TRBD1	TRBV7-2	CASSFGQGGFTEAFF	TGTGCCAGCAGCTTCGGTCAGGGGGGTTTCACTGAAGCTTTCTTT
TRBJ2-5	NA	NA	TRBV28	CAIAPVGRDYIETQYF	TGTGCCATCGCTCCTGTGGGCAGGGATTATATCGAGACCCAGTACTTC
TRBJ1-2	few	NA	TRBV4-3	CASSLSRQRYGYGYTF	TGCGCCAGCAGCCTCTCACGACAGCGGTATGGCTATGGCTACACCTTC
TRBJ1-3	NA	NA	TRBV5-1	CASSLDGLGGNTIYF	TGCGCCAGCAGCTTGGACGGGTTGGGTGGAAACACCATATATTTT
TRBJ2-3	few	NA	TRBV29-1	CSVVPPQGTDTQYF	TGCAGCGTTGTCCCCCCTCAGGGCACAGATACGCAGTATTTT
TRBJ1-1	NA	NA	TRBV5-6	CASRSDRPNTEAFF	TGTGCCAGCAGATCAGACAGGCCGAACACTGAAGCTTTCTTT
TRBJ1-1	few	TRBD1	TRBV7-9	CASGQGIYTEAFF	TGTGCCAGCGGACAGGGGATATACACTGAAGCTTTCTTT
TRBJ1-2	NA	NA	TRBV12-3/TRBV12-4	CASSPPVNYGYTF	TGTGCCAGCAGTCCACCGGTTAACTATGGCTACACCTTC
TRBJ2-2	few	NA	TRBV11-2	CASSVRLDTGELFF	TGTGCCAGCAGCGTGAGACTCGACACCGGGGAGCTGTTTTTT
TRBJ2-3	NA	TRBD1	TRBV12-3/TRBV12-4	CASSQTGVISDTQYF	TGTGCCAGCAGCCAGACAGGGGTTATATCGGATACGCAGTATTTT
TRBJ2-3	few	NA	TRBV7-6	CASSLGGVTPTDTQYF	TGTGCCAGCAGCTTGGGTGGAGTAACCCCCACAGATACGCAGTATTTT
TRBJ2-7	few	TRBD2	TRBV7-9	CASSLMGGSKEQYF	TGTGCCAGCAGCTTAATGGGGGGGTCTAAAGAGCAGTACTTC
TRBJ2-4	many	TRBD1	TRBV5-1	CASSSGTAENIQYF	TGCGCCAGCAGCTCCGGGACAGCCGAAAACATTCAGTACTTC
TRBJ2-1	many	NA	TRBV7-2	CASSFVNEQFF	TGTGCCAGCAGCTTCGTCAATGAGCAGTTCTTC
TRBJ2-1	few	TRBD2	TRBV5-1	CASSLMTSGGSNEQFF	TGCGCCAGCAGCTTAATGACTAGCGGTGGATCGAATGAGCAGTTCTTC
TRBJ2-3	NA	TRBD1	TRBV24-1	CATSDLSGQAQDTQYF	TGTGCCACCAGTGATTTATCAGGACAGGCTCAGGATACGCAGTATTTT
TRBJ2-3	NA	NA	TRBV5-1	CASSLQGSRTDTQYF	TGTGCCAGCAGTTTGCAGGGGTCTCGCACAGATACGCAGTATTTT
TRBJ2-3	NA	NA	TRBV12-3/TRBV12-4	CASRLRGTFGDTQYF	TGTGCCAGCAGGCTACGGGGGACGTTTGGCGATACGCAGTATTTT
TRBJ2-7	NA	TRBD1	TRBV11-2	CASSLAFRDSAYEQYF	TGTGCCAGCAGCTTAGCGTTCCGGGACAGTGCCTACGAGCAGTACTTC
TRBJ2-1	few	NA	TRBV10-3	CAISESGPSYNEQFF	TGTGCCATCAGTGAATCGGGGCCCTCCTACAATGAGCAGTTCTTC
TRBJ1-5	NA	TRBD1	TRBV6-2/TRBV6-3	CASKPQGELNNQPQHF	TGTGCCAGCAAGCCACAGGGGGAGCTGAACAATCAGCCCCAGCATTTT
TRBJ2-7	NA	NA	TRBV4-2	CASSSVYVEEQYF	TGTGCCAGTTCCTCCGTTTACGTGGAAGAGCAGTACTTC
TRBJ2-5	NA	TRBD2	TRBV6-2/TRBV6-3	CASSRGSGGRFQETQYF	TGTGCCAGCAGCCGGGGGAGCGGGGGTAGATTCCAAGAGACCCAGTACTTC
TRBJ2-3	NA	TRBD1	TRBV29-1	CSVTTGGFTDTQYF	TGCAGCGTGACGACAGGGGGCTTCACAGATACGCAGTATTTT
TRBJ2-3	NA	NA	TRBV9	CASSLRDKYPTDTQYF	TGTGCCAGCAGCCTCCGGGACAAGTATCCCACAGATACGCAGTATTTT
TRBJ1-5	once	NA	TRBV20-1	CSARAPGGYQPQHF	TGCAGTGCTAGAGCCCCGGGAGGATATCAGCCCCAGCATTTT
TRBJ2-1	NA	TRBD2	TRBV11-2	CASSPERGGNEQFF	TGTGCCAGCAGCCCCGAGCGGGGGGGAAATGAGCAGTTCTTC
TRBJ1-2	few	NA	TRBV7-2	CASSPTTGSGYTF	TGTGCCAGCAGCCCAACTACGGGGTCCGGCTACACCTTC
TRBJ1-3	NA	NA	TRBV11-2	CASRPFLGPSFHTIYF	TGTGCCAGCAGACCCTTCCTAGGTCCATCTTTCCACACCATATATTTT
TRBJ2-6	few	NA	TRBV27	CASSLVWGDGANVLTF	TGTGCCAGCAGTTTAGTTTGGGGGGATGGGGCCAACGTCCTGACTTTC
TRBJ1-4	NA	NA	TRBV6-5	CASSYSRWQALHEKLFF	TGTGCCAGCAGTTACTCGAGATGGCAGGCATTACATGAAAAACTGTTTTTT
TRBJ2-1	NA	TRBD2	TRBV7-3	CASSKAGTNNEQFF	TGTGCCAGCAGCAAAGCCGGGACTAACAATGAGCAGTTCTTC
TRBJ1-2	NA	NA	TRBV29-1	CSVEGQPDEGYTF	TGCAGCGTTGAAGGACAGCCTGACGAGGGCTACACCTTC
TRBJ2-7	NA	NA	TRBV7-3	CASSSFPNIPYEQYF	TGTGCCAGCAGCTCCTTCCCCAATATACCCTACGAGCAGTACTTC
TRBJ1-6	NA	NA	TRBV9	CASSVGGPAETLHF	TGTGCCAGCAGCGTAGGGGGGCCAGCCGAAACCCTCCACTTT
TRBJ1-6	few	NA	TRBV10-3	CASHPGIYNSPLHF	TGTGCCTCCCACCCCGGGATATATAATTCACCCCTCCACTTT